The source of this T cell receptor (beta chain) is a study of response to subunit inactivated influenza vaccine. Study-level points and caveats: Each seasonal influenza vaccination, the authors suggested, recruits few new T cells.

A word on this clonotype: The target antigen is unknown.

The V gene end was trimmed by 5 bases and the J gene end by 6 bases; junction bases not matched to a gene: 9. The germline V gene has CDR1 DFQATT and CDR2 SNEGSKA (reference sequence). The CDR3 runs to 13 residues. TCRdb recomputed calls from the RT-PCR reads with MiXCR, one row per CDR3 protein. The sample lists about 240,000 distinct CDR3 sequences; roughly an eighth were seen once. This chain links TRBV20-1 with TRBJ1-1; 7 bases are shared with TRBD1. The source of this sequence is a man aged 45-60 years who received an inactivated influenza vaccine. The sample was non-naive T cells sorted from PBMCs, taken approximately 15 days before vaccination. The chain's CDR3 is CSAPTGLGPEAFF. The CDR3 DNA reads TGCAGTGCTCCGACAGGGTTAGGGCCTGAAGCTTTCTTT.